This T cell receptor beta chain was observed in a study of cytomegalovirus exposure and HLA in healthy donors. A multiplex PCR was run with 60 Vbeta primers and 13 Jbeta primers. Clones were read by immunoSEQ multiplex PCR, and TCRdb kept only the in-frame ones, dropping some. Here the sample spans roughly 120,000 clones, around two thirds being singletons. As concerns this clone: What it binds is not known.

The study, taken as a whole, reports: Associated with cytomegalovirus, according to the listing, were around 170 TCR beta chains. Among the sequence variants, a highly shared cluster was likely an artifact of sequencing.

The sequenced sample was PBMCs. The clonotype comes from a man in his 60s in good health and CMV-seropositive.

The CDR3 loop is CAPKGRHGTGTGQPQHF. The DNA for the CDR3 is TGTGCCCCAAAAGGACGTCACGGAACAGGGACCGGACAGCCCCAGCATTTT. This rearrangement joins TRBV7-9 to TRBJ1-5; weak D call: TRBD1 (6 bases). Between the trimmed V and J ends, which lost 11 bases and 7 bases, there was a span of 30 bases. From germline, CDR1 is SEHNR and CDR2 FQNEAQ (reference sequence). This CDR3 comprises 17 residues.